This entry lists 26 T cell receptor beta chains sequenced from one sample in a study of PD-1 blockade in classical Hodgkin lymphoma (dated by TCRdb to the early 2020s). Receptor amplification or capture employed the immunoSEQ multiplex PCR assay. As stored in TCRdb, this immuneACCESS dataset retains in-frame rearrangements with V and J assigned. A fraction of the clones does not appear; measured against another copy, unresolved V genes explain less than half of the discrepancy, and the remainder lacks a known reason. The sample table contains fewer than 40,000 clones; only one count was recorded for more than 85% of them. The top ten clonotypes cover approximately 0.22% of the sample. Per the publication, the time point label means: newly diagnosed, previously untreated cHL patient sample. Magnetic negative selection with a Miltenyi CD4+ T cell isolation kit was used to purify CD4+ T cells from thawed PBMCs.

Sequences were obtained from CD4+ T cells from blood. The source of these receptors is a human donor with classical Hodgkin lymphoma.

This clone appeared once. The J gene is TRBJ1-2, the V gene TRBV18; 7 bases are shared with TRBD1. This CDR3 comprises 12 residues. The ends lost 3 bases at V and 7 bases at J; junction bases unmatched: 2. Germline V gives CDR1 KGHSH, CDR2 LQKENI. The CDR3 nucleotides read TGTGCCAGCTCACCGACAGGGTTTGGCTACACCTTC. Amino acids: CASSPTGFGYTF.

The CDR3 here is CASSVGPGTGSEQFF. For the CDR3, the DNA is TGTGCCAGCAGCGTAGGGCCCGGGACAGGCAGTGAGCAGTTCTTC. The chain combines TRBV9 with TRBJ2-1; the match to TRBD1 covers 8 bases. This CDR3 region has 15 residues. Germline V CDR1 and CDR2: SGDLS, YYNGEE. The ends lost 0 bases at V and 9 bases at J; junction bases unmatched: 8.

This chain connects TRBV7-3 to TRBJ2-1; D call uncertain. CDR1 SGHTA and CDR2 FQGTGA come from the germline V gene. V lost 2 bases and J lost 6, with 8 bases in between. The CDR3 is 13 residues long. This CDR3 is CASSLQASNEQFF. In DNA form, the CDR3 reads TGTGCCAGCAGCTTACAAGCATCCAATGAGCAGTTCTTC.

CDR3 nucleotides: TGTGCCAGCAGCAAAGTAGGGTTAACCGGGGAGCTGTTTTTT. This encodes CASSKVGLTGELFF. The J gene is TRBJ2-2, the V gene TRBV21-1. TRBV21-1 is reported as a pseudogene. This CDR3 is built from 14 residues.

This chain uses TRBV5-6 with TRBJ1-4; D is unresolved. CDR1 is SGHDT and CDR2 is YYEEEE in the germline V gene. This CDR3 has 12 amino acids. The germline V and J ends were trimmed by 2 bases and 7 bases, with 6 bases remaining between them. CDR3 amino acids: CASSFDAEKLFF. In DNA form, the CDR3 reads TGTGCCAGCAGCTTTGACGCTGAAAAACTGTTTTTT.

This chain connects TRBV30 to TRBJ2-2; D uncertain. Germline-derived CDR1 and CDR2 are GTSNPN and SVGIG (reference sequence). The V end lost 0 bases, the J end lost 1 base, and 6 bases lay between the germline ends. The CDR3 has 14 amino acids. The CDR3 sequence: CAWSVLGNTGELFF. DNA of the CDR3: TGTGCCTGGAGTGTACTCGGGAACACCGGGGAGCTGTTTTTT.

This chain uses TRBV7-8 with TRBJ2-5, with 13 bases that match TRBD2. This CDR3 has 16 residues. With V trimmed by 5 bases and J by 4 bases, 7 bases remained unmatched. The germline V gene encodes CDR1 SGHVS and CDR2 FQNEAQ. This CDR3 is CASSQSGLAGRETQYF. CDR3 coding DNA: TGTGCCAGCAGCCAGTCGGGACTAGCGGGGAGAGAGACCCAGTACTTC.

The V call is TRBV6-5, the J call TRBJ1-1; D call uncertain. The CDR3 consists of 14 residues. CDR1 MNHEY and CDR2 SVGAGI come from the germline V gene. Trimming removed 6 bases at V and 2 bases at J, with 13 bases between. CDR3 sequence reads: CASRDLKGNTEAFF. The DNA for the CDR3 is TGTGCCAGCAGGGACCTTAAGGGCAACACTGAAGCTTTCTTT.

The gene calls are TRBV9 and TRBJ1-4, with D unclear. Looked up from germline, CDR1 is SGDLS and CDR2 is YYNGEE. V gave up 0 bases and J gave up 4 bases, with 13 bases separating them. CDR3 size: 16 residues. The CDR3 protein is CASSVATGRGNEKLFF. The CDR3 DNA reads TGTGCCAGCAGCGTAGCTACTGGGCGGGGTAATGAAAAACTGTTTTTT.

The chain is built from TRBV7-9 and TRBJ1-1, with D unclear. Germline values: CDR1 SEHNR, CDR2 FQNEAQ (reference sequence). V shed 5 bases and J shed 4 bases, with 11 bases lying between them. This CDR3 is 13 amino acids long. CDR3 coding DNA: TGTGCCAGCAGCCAGATGCAAGCCACTGAAGCTTTCTTT. Translated: CASSQMQATEAFF.

V gene TRBV4-1 combines with J gene TRBJ2-1, with TRBD1 matching 8 bases. V gave up 3 bases and J gave up 6 bases; unmatched junction bases: 10. Germline loops: CDR1 MGHRA, CDR2 YSYEKL. The CDR3 consists of 16 residues. The CDR3 loop is CASSHDRRGPPNEQFF. DNA of the CDR3: TGCGCCAGCAGCCACGACCGCAGGGGGCCCCCCAATGAGCAGTTCTTC.

The chain has TRBV27 and TRBJ2-3, with 10 bases identical to TRBD2. CDR1 is MNHEY and CDR2 is SMNVEV in the germline V gene (reference sequence). The CDR3 covers 17 residues. Trimming at V came to 3 bases and at J to 0 bases, leaving 6 bases not matched to a gene. The DNA for the CDR3 is TGTGCCAGCAGTTTGAGGACTAGCGGAGCTAGCACAGATACGCAGTATTTT. Translation: CASSLRTSGASTDTQYF.

The CDR3 is CASRRGQLEQYF. The CDR3, as DNA: TGCGCCAGCCGTCGTGGACAACTCGAGCAGTACTTC. The gene calls are TRBV10-2 and TRBJ2-7; D possibly corresponds to TRBD1 (5 bases). CDR1 and CDR2 (germline): WSHSY, SAAADI. V lost 8 bases, J lost 6 bases, and 14 bases lay in between. The CDR3 runs 12 residues.

This chain links TRBV9 with TRBJ2-5, with 9 bases identical to TRBD1. The CDR3 covers 16 residues. Germline V gene sequence: CDR1 SGDLS, CDR2 YYNGEE. After removal of 4 bases from V and 1 base from J, the junction contained 8 bases not matched to a gene. The CDR3 nucleotides read TGTGCCAGCAGCCCCGGGACAGGGAAGGGCCAAGAGACCCAGTACTTC. Protein: CASSPGTGKGQETQYF.

The chain links TRBV9 to TRBJ1-5; 8 bases fit TRBD1. V shed 6 bases, J shed 5 bases, and the junction held 10 bases outside the gene matches. This CDR3 has 15 residues. The germline CDR1 and CDR2 sequences are SGDLS and YYNGEE. The CDR3 sequence is CASTRTGTQHQPQHF. The CDR3 DNA sequence: TGTGCCAGCACCCGGACAGGGACTCAGCATCAGCCCCAGCATTTT. The whole variable domain, remainder taken from reference TRBV9 and TRBJ1-5, is DSGVTQTPKHLITATGQRVTLRCSPRSGDLSVYWYQQSLDQGLQFLIQYYNGEERAKGNILERFSAQQFPDLHSELNLSSLELGDSALYFCASTRTGTQHQPQHFGDGTRLSIL.

This clone has just one count. V gene TRBV6-1 combines with J gene TRBJ1-4; the D gene is possibly TRBD1 (5 bases). Per the germline V gene, CDR1 is MNHNS and CDR2 is SASEGT. Trimming shortened V by 6 bases and J by 7 bases, and 15 bases separated the two germline ends. The CDR3 contains 14 residues. The CDR3 here is CASRLTGGGEKLFF. Written as DNA, the CDR3 is TGTGCCAGCAGACTCACCGGGGGAGGTGAAAAACTGTTTTTT.

The chain combines TRBV20-1 with TRBJ2-3, with TRBD2 as a possible D gene (5 bases). Germline CDR1 and CDR2: DFQATT and SNEGSKA (reference sequence). Trimming removed 5 bases from V and 7 bases from J, with 10 bases in between. The CDR3 loop spans 11 amino acids. The CDR3 protein is CSALDSYTQYF. The CDR3, as DNA: TGCAGTGCTTTGGACTCCTATACGCAGTATTTT.

The chain carries TRBV6-6 and TRBJ2-5, with D hard to call. V shed 2 bases and J shed 4 bases, with 11 bases lying between them. CDR3 length equals 14 residues. Germline V gene data show CDR1 as MNHNY and CDR2 as SVGAGI (reference sequence). CDR3: CASSYGPLGETQYF. In DNA, the CDR3 is TGTGCCAGCAGTTACGGGCCCTTGGGAGAGACCCAGTACTTC.

The chain employs TRBV5-6 and TRBJ1-1; possibly TRBD1 for D (5 bases). CDR3 size: 14 residues. The V and J ends lost 6 bases and 1 base respectively, with 13 bases between them. Germline V gene sequence: CDR1 SGHDT, CDR2 YYEEEE. As DNA, the CDR3 is TGTGCCAGCACCTTATCAGGGCCGAACACTGAAGCTTTCTTT. Protein: CASTLSGPNTEAFF.

The sample holds a few counts of this clone. The chain employs TRBV10-3 and TRBJ1-2; a weak D match, TRBD1 (5 bases). Trimming took off 10 bases at V and 7 bases at J, with 16 bases between the two ends. The CDR3 length is 12 residues. Looked up from germline, CDR1 is ENHRY and CDR2 is SYGVKD. The CDR3 nucleotides read TGTGCCACCACGGGGGACCGGGGTGGCTACACCTTC. Translating gives CATTGDRGGYTF.

The chain employs TRBV2 and TRBJ1-5, with D hard to call. The CDR3 is 15 amino acids. Trimming shortened V by 5 bases and J by 0 bases, and 11 bases separated the two germline ends. CDR1 and CDR2 (germline): SNHLY, FYNNEI. DNA of the CDR3: TGTGCCAGCAGTTCCCGCACGTCTAGCAATCAGCCCCAGCATTTT. This translates into CASSSRTSSNQPQHF.

The chain is built from TRBV5-4 and TRBJ1-1; unclear D gene. The CDR3 contains 14 residues. Germline CDR1 is SGHNT and CDR2 is YYREEE (reference sequence). V was cut by 4 bases and J by 0 bases, with 10 bases left in between. The CDR3 reads CASSPRALNTEAFF. The CDR3 DNA reads TGTGCCAGCAGCCCCCGGGCGCTGAACACTGAAGCTTTCTTT.

J is TRBJ2-2 and V is TRBV2; TRBD1 matches 8 bases. Trimming at V came to 6 bases and at J to 3 bases, leaving 3 bases not matched to a gene. The CDR3 is 14 amino acids. Per germline, CDR1 SNHLY and CDR2 FYNNEI. The CDR3: CASRYRGDTGELFF. CDR3 DNA: TGTGCCAGCAGGTACAGGGGGGACACCGGGGAGCTGTTTTTT.

The chain is built from TRBV6-1 and TRBJ1-2, with D unclear. Germline CDR1 reads MNHNS; CDR2 reads SASEGT. The CDR3 is 13 residues long. V lost 2 bases and J 5 bases, leaving 9 bases between the germline ends. The CDR3 spells CASSEYSGYGYTF. The CDR3 DNA follows: TGTGCCAGCAGTGAATATTCGGGGTATGGCTACACCTTC.

The V and J genes are TRBV5-1 and TRBJ1-5; the match to TRBD1 covers 7 bases. The CDR3 is 14 residues long. Looked up from germline, CDR1 is SGHRS and CDR2 is YFSETQ. The J segment lost 8 bases and the V segment lost 0 bases, leaving 5 bases of the junction unmatched. CDR3 nucleotides: TGCGCCAGCAGCTTGGGGACAGGACGGGAGCCCCAGCATTTT. Protein product: CASSLGTGREPQHF.

The chain carries TRBV18 and TRBJ1-1, with D tentatively TRBD1 (5 bases). Trimming cost V 4 bases and J 0 bases, with 12 bases left between them. Germline assignment: CDR1 KGHSH and CDR2 LQKENI. The CDR3 contains 15 residues. The DNA for the CDR3 is TGTGCCAGCTCACGGCGGGGCGCAATGAACACTGAAGCTTTCTTT. It codes for CASSRRGAMNTEAFF.